The T cell receptor (beta chain) under discussion was sequenced for a study of human T cells and chemical hapten exposure. The germline V and J ends were trimmed by 0 bases and 3 bases, with 14 bases remaining between them. This CDR3 has 16 amino acids. In germline, CDR1 is SGHRS, CDR2 YFSETQ. TCRdb passed the RACE reads through MiXCR, listing each CDR3 protein once. The table shows more than 85,000 distinct CDR3 sequences, with about a tenth occurring only once. There are a few counts of this clonotype. As to time point: patch test 2, 6 weeks after DPC sensitization. Indicated treatment: therapeutic diphenylcyclopropenone sensitization with weekly scalp DPC.

Source: whole blood, taken in connection with sensitization to the hapten diphenylcyclopropenone (DPC). V usage is TRBV5-1 and J usage is TRBJ2-3, with D possibly being TRBD2 (6 bases). The sequence came from a woman aged 40 to 50 with alopecia areata. Some clones in this sample may be carry-over from other donors' samples. CDR3 sequence: CASSLARVGGTDTQYF. The CDR3 DNA reads as TGCGCCAGCAGCTTGGCCCGCGTGGGGGGAACAGATACGCAGTATTTT.